A selection of T cell receptor beta chains follows, all from one sample in a study of beta chain features in type 1 diabetes. This table comes from immunoSEQ multiplex PCR, and its TCRdb copy is limited to in-frame clones, with some not included. The top ten clones hold more than 0.009% of a sample with approximately 260,000 clones, about 24% of them seen once. Sequencing was done on a sample of naive CD4+ T cells from blood. The source of these receptors is a woman aged 30 to 39 with type 1 diabetes. The CDR3 runs from the conserved cysteine through the conserved F or W. Each record gives: J gene, clone size, V gene, D gene, CDR3 DNA, CDR3 protein. D genes are given only for firm matches. Clone size appears in some rows only: once, few, many, or a class for an expanded clone.

>TRBJ2-1|-|TRBV10-3|TRBD2
TGTGCCATCAGTGGGCTAGCGGAGATCAATTACAATGAGCAGTTCTTC
CAISGLAEINYNEQFF
>TRBJ2-3|few|TRBV30|TRBD2
TGTGCCTTAGTGCGCGGGAGAACGGCAGATACGCAGTATTTT
CALVRGRTADTQYF
>TRBJ2-5|-|TRBV7-6|TRBD2
TGTGCCAGCAGCTCCCGGACTAGCGGGAGGGATTGGGAGACCCAGTACTTC
CASSSRTSGRDWETQYF
>TRBJ2-7|-|TRBV11-2|TRBD1
TGTGCCAGCAGCTTAGAAGGTTGGGACAGTTCCTCCTACGAGCAGTACTTC
CASSLEGWDSSSYEQYF
>TRBJ2-5|-|TRBV7-2|-
TGTGCCAGCAGCTTATCTGAGACCCAGTACTTC
CASSLSETQYF
>TRBJ1-5|-|TRBV30|-
TGTGCCTGGGACGCAGGAGGAGGGAATCAGCCCCAGCATTTT
CAWDAGGGNQPQHF
>TRBJ2-7|few|TRBV7-9|TRBD1
TGTGCCAGCAGCTTACCGGGACAGGGATCCTACGAGCAGTACTTC
CASSLPGQGSYEQYF
>TRBJ2-1|few|TRBV9|TRBD2
TGTGCCAGCAGCGGGACTAGCGGGAGCGATGAGCAGTTCTTC
CASSGTSGSDEQFF
>TRBJ2-1|-|TRBV5-1|TRBD2
TGCGCCAGCAGCTCGGGACTAGCGGGACGGACGATCGAGCAGTTCTTC
CASSSGLAGRTIEQFF
>TRBJ2-3|-|TRBV4-1|TRBD2
TGCGCCAGCAGCCACCCCGGGACTAGCAGAAATACGCAGTATTTT
CASSHPGTSRNTQYF
>TRBJ2-7|-|TRBV28|TRBD1
TGTGCCAGCACCGTCCTCATGGGGACAGGTGCCGGTGAGCAGTACTTC
CASTVLMGTGAGEQYF
>TRBJ1-1|-|TRBV4-1|-
TGCGCCAGCAGCCAGGGACACGCGGTGAACACTGAAGCTTTCTTT
CASSQGHAVNTEAFF
>TRBJ2-3|-|TRBV7-9|TRBD2
TGTGCCAGCAGGAGGCAGTCGGCGACTAGCGAATCTAGCACAGATACGCAGTATTTT
CASRRQSATSESSTDTQYF
>TRBJ2-3|-|TRBV7-8|-
TGTGCCAGCAGCTTCCCCCGGAGGGGTTCGGATACGCAGTATTTT
CASSFPRRGSDTQYF
>TRBJ1-2|-|TRBV30|-
TGTGCCTGGTCTCAGGAGGGCTATGGCTACACCTTC
CAWSQEGYGYTF
>TRBJ2-7|few|TRBV6-5|-
TGTGCCAGCATCGAAAGCCCCGGAGGATCCTACGAGCAGTACTTC
CASIESPGGSYEQYF
>TRBJ1-3|-|TRBV30|-
TGTGCCCGCCGCCCTCAGGGTACTCGAAACACCATATATTTT
CARRPQGTRNTIYF
>TRBJ2-3|-|TRBV11-2|-
TGTGCCAGCAGCTCGAGGATAACAGGGGGGGGCACAGATACGCAGTATTTT
CASSSRITGGGTDTQYF
>TRBJ2-1|few|TRBV4-1|-
TGCGCCAGCAGCCTCGAAGAGTACAATGAGCAGTTCTTC
CASSLEEYNEQFF
>TRBJ2-1|-|TRBV28|-
TGTGCCAGCAGTTTCGTCGGTATTGGGCAGTTCTTC
CASSFVGIGQFF
>TRBJ1-5|-|TRBV30|-
TGTGCCTGGAGTGTCGTTGGGGGAGGTCAGCCCCAGCATTTT
CAWSVVGGGQPQHF
>TRBJ2-1|few|TRBV19|TRBD2
TGTGCCAGTAGTATGGGGGAAGCGGGAGCTTACAATGAGCAGTTCTTC
CASSMGEAGAYNEQFF
>TRBJ2-1|few|TRBV6-6|TRBD2
TGTGCCAGCAGTCGACTAGCGGGAGGCTACAATGAGCAGTTCTTC
CASSRLAGGYNEQFF
>TRBJ2-1|-|TRBV30|TRBD2
TGTGCCACCGACCTAGCGGGAACATACAATGAGCAGTTCTTC
CATDLAGTYNEQFF
>TRBJ1-1|-|TRBV4-1|-
TGCGCCAGCAGCCAAGATATCCGCCGGGGTGAAGCTTTCTTT
CASSQDIRRGEAFF
>TRBJ2-7|few|TRBV7-9|TRBD1
TGTGCCAGCAGCTTAGACGGGACAGGCCGTTCCTACGAGCAGTACTTC
CASSLDGTGRSYEQYF
>TRBJ2-2|-|TRBV9|-
TGTGCCAGCGGCCTCACCGGGGAGCTGTTTTTT
CASGLTGELFF
>TRBJ1-5|-|TRBV7-8|-
TGTGCCAGCAGCCCACCTTGGGCAAGGCAGCCCCAGCATTTT
CASSPPWARQPQHF
>TRBJ1-1|-|TRBV29-1|-
TGCAGCGTTGTGAGCCGCATGAACACTGAAGCTTTCTTT
CSVVSRMNTEAFF
>TRBJ2-1|-|TRBV7-6|TRBD1
TGTGCCAGCAGCCAAACGGGACAGGGGACTTACAATGAGCAGTTCTTC
CASSQTGQGTYNEQFF
>TRBJ1-1|-|TRBV30|-
TGTGCCTGGAGTGTAAACAGGAACACTGAAGCTTTCTTT
CAWSVNRNTEAFF
>TRBJ2-7|few|TRBV7-2|TRBD2
TGTGCCAGCAGCTCCAGACTAGCGGGGATTGTCTCCTACGAGCAGTACTTC
CASSSRLAGIVSYEQYF
>TRBJ2-5|-|TRBV7-9|TRBD2
TGTGCCAGCAGCCCCGGACTAGCGGGGCCTCTGGGCCAAGAGACCCAGTACTTC
CASSPGLAGPLGQETQYF
>TRBJ2-5|few|TRBV4-1|TRBD2
TGCGCCAGCAGCCAACAGACGATCAAGCTAGCGGGAATTCGACAAGAGACCCAGTACTTC
CASSQQTIKLAGIRQETQYF
>TRBJ2-5|-|TRBV18|-
TGTGCCAGCTCACCGGAGGAGACCCAGTACTTC
CASSPEETQYF
>TRBJ1-1|few|TRBV29-1|-
TGCAGCGTTGAATTTGGGGGGGGCAGTGACACTGAAGCTTTCTTT
CSVEFGGGSDTEAFF
>TRBJ1-2|-|TRBV7-9|-
TGTGCCAGCAGCTTAGTGGGGGCCCACTATGGCTACACCTTC
CASSLVGAHYGYTF
>TRBJ2-3|few|TRBV20-1|-
TGCAGTGTTGAGTTCACAGATACGCAGTATTTT
CSVEFTDTQYF